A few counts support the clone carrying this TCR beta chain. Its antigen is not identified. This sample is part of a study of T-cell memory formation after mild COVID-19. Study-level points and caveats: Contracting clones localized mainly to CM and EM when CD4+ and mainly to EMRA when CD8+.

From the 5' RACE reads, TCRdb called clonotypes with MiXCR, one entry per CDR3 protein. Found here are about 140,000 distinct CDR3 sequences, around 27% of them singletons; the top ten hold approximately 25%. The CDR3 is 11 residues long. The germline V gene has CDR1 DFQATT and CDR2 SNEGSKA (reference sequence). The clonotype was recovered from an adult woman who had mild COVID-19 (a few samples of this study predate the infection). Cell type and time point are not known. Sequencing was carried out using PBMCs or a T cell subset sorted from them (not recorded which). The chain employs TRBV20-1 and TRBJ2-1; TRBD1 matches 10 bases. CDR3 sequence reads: CSGDRGNEQFF. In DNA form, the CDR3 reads TGCAGCGGGGACAGGGGCAATGAGCAGTTCTTC.